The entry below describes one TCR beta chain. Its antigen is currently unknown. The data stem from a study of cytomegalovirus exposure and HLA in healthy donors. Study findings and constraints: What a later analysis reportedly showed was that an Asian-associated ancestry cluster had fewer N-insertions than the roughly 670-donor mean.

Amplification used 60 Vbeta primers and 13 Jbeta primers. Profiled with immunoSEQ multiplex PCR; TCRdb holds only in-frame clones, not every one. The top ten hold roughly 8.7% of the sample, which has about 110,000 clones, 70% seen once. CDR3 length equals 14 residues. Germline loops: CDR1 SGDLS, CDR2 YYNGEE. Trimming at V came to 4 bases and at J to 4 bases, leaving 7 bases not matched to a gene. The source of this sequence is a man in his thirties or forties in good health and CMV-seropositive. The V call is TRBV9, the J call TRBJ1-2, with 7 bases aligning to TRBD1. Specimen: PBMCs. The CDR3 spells CASSSRGDGYGYTF. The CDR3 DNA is TGTGCCAGCAGCAGCAGGGGGGATGGCTATGGCTACACCTTC.